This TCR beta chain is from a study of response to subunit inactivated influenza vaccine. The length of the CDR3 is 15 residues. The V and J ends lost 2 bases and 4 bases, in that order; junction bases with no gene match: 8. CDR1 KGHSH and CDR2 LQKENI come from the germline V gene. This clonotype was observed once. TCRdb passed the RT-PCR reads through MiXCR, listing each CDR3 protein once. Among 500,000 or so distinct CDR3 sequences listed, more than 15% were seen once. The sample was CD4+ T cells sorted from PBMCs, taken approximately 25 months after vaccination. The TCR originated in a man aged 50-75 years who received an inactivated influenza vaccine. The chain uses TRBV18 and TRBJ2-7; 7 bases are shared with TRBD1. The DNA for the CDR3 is TGTGCCAGCTCACCATTTCAGGGGGACCAATACGAGCAGTACTTC. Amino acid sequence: CASSPFQGDQYEQYF.